These 26 T cell receptor beta chains were sequenced from one sample in a study of cytomegalovirus exposure and HLA in healthy donors. The study ran its PCR with 60 Vbeta and 13 Jbeta primers. Sequencing was performed with immunoSEQ multiplex PCR; in TCRdb, only in-frame clones are kept and a portion is missing. The sample consists of 110,000 or so clones, about three quarters of them appearing once. The sample was PBMCs. The origin of the receptors is a female donor in good health and CMV-seronegative.

The chain has TRBV5-4 and TRBJ2-6, with TRBD1 matching over 9 bases. Germline V lookup: CDR1 SGHNT, CDR2 YYREEE (reference sequence). V trimming: 6 bases; J trimming: 0 bases; junction bases outside the gene matches: 16. This CDR3 has 20 residues. The CDR3 sequence: CASILQGAVFEYSGANVLTF. The CDR3 nucleotides are TGTGCCAGCATATTACAGGGGGCGGTGTTCGAATACTCTGGGGCCAACGTCCTGACTTTC.

This chain links TRBV4-1 with TRBJ1-2; D might be TRBD1 (5 bases). From germline, CDR1 is MGHRA and CDR2 YSYEKL. The CDR3 has 15 residues. V dropped 4 bases and J dropped 7 bases, with 19 bases sitting between them. The CDR3 sequence is CASSLESNGGSGYTF. DNA for the CDR3: TGCGCCAGCAGCCTCGAATCTAACGGGGGGAGTGGCTACACCTTC.

This sequence joins TRBV4-1 and TRBJ2-3; D perhaps matches TRBD2 (5 bases). Germline V gene data show CDR1 as MGHRA and CDR2 as YSYEKL. The V gene lost 2 bases and the J gene lost 0 bases, with 6 bases spanning the gap. The CDR3 loop spans 14 amino acids. The CDR3 nucleotides are TGCGCCAGCAGCCAAAGCGGCAGCACAGATACGCAGTATTTT. Translating it yields CASSQSGSTDTQYF.

A single count supports this clone. The chain couples TRBV30 to TRBJ1-6; possibly TRBD1 for D (6 bases). The V end was cut by 4 bases, the J end by 7 bases, with 14 bases between. Germline values: CDR1 GTSNPN, CDR2 SVGIG (reference sequence). The CDR3 totals 14 residues. CDR3 region: CAWKTGAMNSPLHF. The CDR3, as DNA: TGTGCCTGGAAGACAGGCGCCATGAATTCACCCCTCCACTTT. The full variable domain, its missing parts supplied by reference TRBV30 and TRBJ1-6, is SQTIHQWPATLVQPVGSPLSLECTVEGTSNPNLYWYRQAAGRGLQLLFYSVGIGQISSEVPQNLSASRPQDRQFILSSKKLLLSDSGFYLCAWKTGAMNSPLHFGNGTRLTVT.

The chain uses TRBV9 and TRBJ2-1; possible D gene TRBD2, 7 bases. The CDR3 runs 14 residues. Trimming took 0 bases from V and 8 from J, leaving 12 bases between them. The germline V gene encodes CDR1 SGDLS and CDR2 YYNGEE. The CDR3 bases are TGTGCCAGCAGCGTAGCGGGGGGCAGGGATGAGCAGTTCTTC. Its translation is CASSVAGGRDEQFF.

The chain employs TRBV9 and TRBJ1-6; 10 positions agree with TRBD1. V trimming: 3 bases; J trimming: 9 bases; junction bases outside the gene matches: 3. This CDR3 region has 14 residues. Per germline, CDR1 SGDLS and CDR2 YYNGEE. The CDR3 loop is CASSGDRGRSPLHF. The CDR3 DNA reads as TGTGCCAGCAGCGGAGACAGGGGGCGTTCACCCCTCCACTTT.

The V call is TRBV5-1, the J call TRBJ2-2; TRBD2 aligns across 8 bases. V gave up 0 bases and J gave up 2 bases; unmatched junction bases: 9. Germline lookup yields CDR1 SGHRS and CDR2 YFSETQ. The CDR3 runs 18 residues. The CDR3 sequence is CASSLDPLAETNTGELFF. The CDR3 DNA sequence: TGCGCCAGCAGCTTGGACCCACTAGCGGAAACCAACACCGGGGAGCTGTTTTTT.

The CDR3 DNA follows: TGTGCCTGGAGCAGGGACAGGGCTTCAACTAATGAAAAACTGTTTTTT. This codes for CAWSRDRASTNEKLFF. The chain is built from TRBV30 and TRBJ1-4; the match to TRBD1 covers 9 bases. After removal of 3 bases from V and 0 bases from J, the junction contained 5 bases not matched to a gene. This CDR3 spans 16 amino acids. CDR1 and CDR2 (germline): GTSNPN, SVGIG (reference sequence).

The rearrangement uses TRBV7-9 and TRBJ2-7; D ambiguous. Germline CDR1 is SEHNR and CDR2 is FQNEAQ (reference sequence). Trimming took 5 bases from V and 5 from J, leaving 10 bases between them. The CDR3 length is 12 residues. CDR3 DNA: TGTGCCAGCAGCCCCCTTAATGACGAGCAGTACTTC. Translated, it gives CASSPLNDEQYF.

The gene calls are TRBV19 and TRBJ1-1; tentative D call: TRBD1 (5 bases). The CDR3 has 14 residues. Germline V lookup: CDR1 LNHDA, CDR2 SQIVND (reference sequence). Trimming pared 1 base from V and 1 base from J, leaving 7 bases between. DNA for the CDR3: TGTGCCAGTAGTATAGTGACAGAGAACACTGAAGCTTTCTTT. Translated, it gives CASSIVTENTEAFF.

This rearrangement joins TRBV15 to TRBJ1-1, with unresolved D. Germline CDR1 is LNHNV and CDR2 is YYDKDF (reference sequence). The CDR3 is 17 amino acids. Trimming pared 0 bases from V and 1 base from J, leaving 15 bases between. The CDR3 sequence is CATSRDMGSQWNTEAFF. The CDR3 coding sequence is TGTGCCACCAGCAGAGATATGGGGAGCCAGTGGAACACTGAAGCTTTCTTT.

This rearrangement joins TRBV19 to TRBJ2-1; TRBD2 is a possible D gene (6 bases). V lost 7 bases, J lost 9 bases, and 16 bases lay in between. The CDR3 spans 13 residues. The germline gives CDR1 LNHDA, CDR2 SQIVND (reference sequence). The CDR3 bases are TGTGCCAGTACTACAAATAGGGGAGGTGAGCAGTTCTTC. Translating gives CASTTNRGGEQFF.

The rearrangement joins TRBV10-3 to TRBJ2-3, with TRBD1 matching 7 bases. CDR1 and CDR2 from the germline V gene are ENHRY and SYGVKD. V trimming: 4 bases; J trimming: 0 bases; junction bases outside the gene matches: 13. The CDR3 length is 18 residues. CDR3 residues: CAISGDRGGPSSTDTQYF. Written as DNA, the CDR3 is TGTGCCATCAGTGGGGACCGAGGGGGCCCATCAAGCACAGATACGCAGTATTTT.

The chain recombines TRBV6-4 with TRBJ1-6; D is unresolved. V gave up 6 bases and J gave up 7 bases, with 16 bases separating them. This CDR3 comprises 15 residues. Germline V gives CDR1 MRHNA, CDR2 SNTAGT. The DNA of the CDR3 is TGTGCCAGCAGCCAGTTTAAGGGAGGGAATTCACCCCTCCACTTT. This encodes CASSQFKGGNSPLHF.

The CDR3 spells CASSLSVVSTDTQYF. CDR3 DNA: TGCGCCAGCAGCTTGTCGGTGGTGAGCACAGATACGCAGTATTTT. The chain uses TRBV5-1 and TRBJ2-3; D gene uncertain. Trimming removed 1 base from V and 0 bases from J, with 9 bases in between. CDR1 and CDR2 from the germline V gene are SGHRS and YFSETQ. The CDR3 runs 15 residues.

The chain joins TRBV11-2 to TRBJ2-7; the D gene is possibly TRBD2 (5 bases). The CDR3 covers 17 residues. With 4 bases removed from V and 3 bases from J, the gap between germline ends came to 22 bases. Looked up from germline, CDR1 is SGHAT and CDR2 is FQNNGV. CDR3: CASSSDLSASFHYEQYF. The CDR3 region has the DNA TGTGCCAGCAGCTCCGACCTATCGGCTAGCTTTCACTACGAGCAGTACTTC.

This clone was detected only a few times. The J gene is TRBJ1-4, the V gene TRBV6-5; 7 bases map to TRBD1. Germline loops: CDR1 MNHEY, CDR2 SVGAGI. The CDR3 has 15 amino acids. The V gene end was trimmed by 6 bases and the J gene end by 1 base; junction bases not matched to a gene: 5. In DNA form, the CDR3 reads TGTGCCAGCAGGAGACAGGGAGGAACTAATGAAAAACTGTTTTTT. This codes for CASRRQGGTNEKLFF.

Only a few counts were recorded for this clone. This chain uses TRBV6-1 with TRBJ1-5, with D perhaps TRBD1 (6 bases). This CDR3 comprises 16 residues. Germline V CDR1 and CDR2: MNHNS, SASEGT. The ends were cut back, 2 bases at V and 1 base at J, with 12 bases in the middle. The CDR3 is CASSERGGPSNQPQHF. The CDR3 coding sequence is TGTGCCAGCAGTGAAAGAGGGGGTCCCAGCAATCAGCCCCAGCATTTT.

This rearrangement joins TRBV5-1 to TRBJ2-5; no clear D. The V and J ends lost 2 bases and 3 bases respectively, with 5 bases between them. Germline loops: CDR1 SGHRS, CDR2 YFSETQ. This CDR3 has 12 residues. CDR3 sequence (DNA): TGCGCCAGCAGCTTTACGGAAGAGACCCAGTACTTC. Translating it yields CASSFTEETQYF.

The chain employs TRBV15 and TRBJ2-5; possibly TRBD2 for D (6 bases). The CDR3 is 14 residues long. Trimming took off 5 bases at V and 1 base at J, with 11 bases between the two ends. The germline gives CDR1 LNHNV, CDR2 YYDKDF (reference sequence). CDR3 protein: CATSQDGGQETQYF. CDR3 DNA sequence: TGTGCCACCAGCCAGGACGGGGGCCAAGAGACCCAGTACTTC.

The rearrangement joins TRBV5-4 to TRBJ1-1; TRBD1 agrees at 7 bases. Germline V CDR1 and CDR2: SGHNT, YYREEE (reference sequence). The CDR3 length is 16 residues. The trim removed 0 bases at V and 1 base at J, leaving 6 bases unmatched. DNA for the CDR3: TGTGCCAGCAGCTTGGACGCCTGGACAGGGAACACTGAAGCTTTCTTT. It is translated as CASSLDAWTGNTEAFF.

This clone has just a few counts. CDR3 sequence (DNA): TGCGCCAGCAGCGGACGGGACAGGGTGAACACTGAAGCTTTCTTT. The encoded protein is CASSGRDRVNTEAFF. The rearrangement uses TRBV5-1 and TRBJ1-1; 9 nucleotides agree with TRBD1. Germline V lookup: CDR1 SGHRS, CDR2 YFSETQ. The CDR3 has 15 amino acids. With 4 bases clipped from V and 0 bases from J, the junction kept 4 bases outside the gene matches.

The chain recombines TRBV6-5 with TRBJ1-1; possibly TRBD1 for D (6 bases). The length of the CDR3 is 13 residues. CDR1 is MNHEY and CDR2 is SVGAGI in the germline V gene. The CDR3 DNA reads as TGTGCTACTTATGCAGGGGTGAACACTGAAGCTTTCTTT. It specifies CATYAGVNTEAFF.

Only one count was recorded for this clone. V is TRBV11-2 and J is TRBJ2-5, with TRBD2 matching over 12 bases. The CDR3 runs to 17 residues. Germline V gene lookup returns CDR1 SGHAT and CDR2 FQNNGV. J lost 5 bases, V lost 5 bases, and 12 bases had no gene match. In DNA, the CDR3 is TGTGCCAGCAGCGGAACTGCTAGCGGGGGGGCCGGGGAGACCCAGTACTTC. Its protein is CASSGTASGGAGETQYF.

This chain joins TRBV30 and TRBJ1-3; D not certain. Germline CDR1 and CDR2: GTSNPN and SVGIG (reference sequence). Deletions cut 6 bases from V and 0 bases from J, with 9 bases between. The CDR3 consists of 13 residues. The CDR3 sequence is CACQALSGNTIYF. The CDR3 nucleotides read TGTGCCTGCCAGGCACTCTCTGGAAACACCATATATTTT.

The genes are TRBV6-1 and TRBJ2-7; 10 nucleotides match TRBD1. This CDR3 has 16 residues. With V trimmed by 4 bases and J by 0 bases, 6 bases remained unmatched. Germline loops: CDR1 MNHNS, CDR2 SASEGT. The CDR3 coding sequence is TGTGCCAGCAGTGCGGACAGGGGGATTAGCTCCTACGAGCAGTACTTC. It yields the protein CASSADRGISSYEQYF.